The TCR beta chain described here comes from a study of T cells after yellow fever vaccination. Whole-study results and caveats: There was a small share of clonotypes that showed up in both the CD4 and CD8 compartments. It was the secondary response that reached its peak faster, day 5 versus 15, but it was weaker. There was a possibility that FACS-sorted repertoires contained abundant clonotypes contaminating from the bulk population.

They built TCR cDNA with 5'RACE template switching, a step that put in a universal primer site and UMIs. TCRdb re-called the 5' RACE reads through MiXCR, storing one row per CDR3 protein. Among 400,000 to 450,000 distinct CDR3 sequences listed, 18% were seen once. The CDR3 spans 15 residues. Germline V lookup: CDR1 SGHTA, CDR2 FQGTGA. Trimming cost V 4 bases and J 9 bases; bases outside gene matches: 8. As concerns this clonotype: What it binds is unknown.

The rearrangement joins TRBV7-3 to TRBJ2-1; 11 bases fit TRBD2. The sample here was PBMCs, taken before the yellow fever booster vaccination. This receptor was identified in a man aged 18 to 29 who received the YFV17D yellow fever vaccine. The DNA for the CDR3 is TGTGCCAGCAGCTCCAGACTAGCGGGGTTAGGTGAGCAGTTCTTC. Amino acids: CASSSRLAGLGEQFF.